This T cell receptor (beta chain) was profiled in a study of T cell responses to AZD1222 COVID-19 vaccine. This clone was observed a few times. TCRdb's table, derived via immunoSEQ multiplex PCR, lists solely in-frame clones and lacks some. The data show roughly 150,000 clones, more than 70% seen once. The sample here was peripheral blood, taken 28 days after the second AZD1222 dose. This receptor was obtained from an adult who received the AZD1222 COVID-19 vaccine.

CDR3: CAWSVQGSGSSSEQFF. The CDR3, as DNA: TGTGCCTGGAGTGTACAAGGTAGCGGGAGTTCTAGTGAGCAGTTCTTC. This chain links TRBV30 with TRBJ2-1; 9 bases line up with TRBD2. In germline, CDR1 is GTSNPN, CDR2 SVGIG (reference sequence). V was clipped by 0 bases and J by 9 bases; unmatched bases: 12. This CDR3 is 16 amino acids long.